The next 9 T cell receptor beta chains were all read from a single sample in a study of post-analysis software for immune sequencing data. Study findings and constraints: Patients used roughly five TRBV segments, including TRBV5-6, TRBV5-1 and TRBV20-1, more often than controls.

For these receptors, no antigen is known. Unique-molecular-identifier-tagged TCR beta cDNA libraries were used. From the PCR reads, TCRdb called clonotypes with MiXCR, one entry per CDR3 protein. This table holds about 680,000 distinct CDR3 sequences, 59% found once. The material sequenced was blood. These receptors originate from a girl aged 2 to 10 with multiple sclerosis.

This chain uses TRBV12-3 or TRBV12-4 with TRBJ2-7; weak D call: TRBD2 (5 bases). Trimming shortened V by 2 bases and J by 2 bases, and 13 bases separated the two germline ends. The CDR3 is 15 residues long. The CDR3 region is CASSLRGSATYEQYF. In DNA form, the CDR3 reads TGTGCCAGCAGTTTACGGGGAAGCGCAACCTACGAGCAGTACTTC.

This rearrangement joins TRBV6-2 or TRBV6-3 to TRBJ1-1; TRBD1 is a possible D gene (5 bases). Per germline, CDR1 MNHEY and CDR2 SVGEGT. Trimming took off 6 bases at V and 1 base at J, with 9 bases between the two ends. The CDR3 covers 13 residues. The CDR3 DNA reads TGTGCCAGCAGAATACAGGCGAACACTGAAGCTTTCTTT. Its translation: CASRIQANTEAFF.

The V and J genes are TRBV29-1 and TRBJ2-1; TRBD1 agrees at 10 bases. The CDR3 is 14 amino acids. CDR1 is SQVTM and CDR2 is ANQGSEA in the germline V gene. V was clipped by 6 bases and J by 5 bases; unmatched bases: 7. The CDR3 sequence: CSVSGTGVNNEQFF. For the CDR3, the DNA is TGCAGCGTATCCGGGACAGGGGTTAACAATGAGCAGTTCTTC.

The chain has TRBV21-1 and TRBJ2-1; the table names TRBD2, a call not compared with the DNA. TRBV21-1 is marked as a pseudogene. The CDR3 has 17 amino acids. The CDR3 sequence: CANSKNRGETSYNEQFF. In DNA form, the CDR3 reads TGTGCCAACAGCAAGAATCGCGGGGAAACCTCCTACAATGAGCAGTTCTTC.

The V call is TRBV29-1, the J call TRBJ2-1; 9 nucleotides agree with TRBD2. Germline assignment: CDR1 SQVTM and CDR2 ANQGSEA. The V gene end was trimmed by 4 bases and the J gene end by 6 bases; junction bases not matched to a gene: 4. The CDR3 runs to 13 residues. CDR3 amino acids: CSVAGLAVNEQFF. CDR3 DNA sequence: TGCAGCGTTGCGGGACTAGCCGTCAATGAGCAGTTCTTC.

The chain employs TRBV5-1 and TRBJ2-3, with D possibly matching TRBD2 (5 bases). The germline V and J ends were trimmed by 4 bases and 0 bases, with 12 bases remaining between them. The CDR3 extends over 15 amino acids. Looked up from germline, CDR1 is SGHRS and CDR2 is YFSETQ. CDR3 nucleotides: TGCGCCAGCAGCCTACACGGAGGAAGCACAGATACGCAGTATTTT. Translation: CASSLHGGSTDTQYF.

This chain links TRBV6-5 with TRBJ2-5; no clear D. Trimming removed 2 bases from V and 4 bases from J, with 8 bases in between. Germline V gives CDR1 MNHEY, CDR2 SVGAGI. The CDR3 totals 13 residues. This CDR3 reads CASSYGHRETQYF. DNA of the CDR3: TGTGCCAGCAGTTACGGCCACAGAGAGACCCAGTACTTC.

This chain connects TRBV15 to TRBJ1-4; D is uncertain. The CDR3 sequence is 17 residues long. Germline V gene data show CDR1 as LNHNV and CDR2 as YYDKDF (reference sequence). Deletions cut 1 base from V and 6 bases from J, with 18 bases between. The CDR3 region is CATSRASVGLKDEKLFF. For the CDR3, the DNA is TGTGCCACCAGCAGAGCCTCGGTGGGCTTGAAGGATGAAAAACTGTTTTTT.

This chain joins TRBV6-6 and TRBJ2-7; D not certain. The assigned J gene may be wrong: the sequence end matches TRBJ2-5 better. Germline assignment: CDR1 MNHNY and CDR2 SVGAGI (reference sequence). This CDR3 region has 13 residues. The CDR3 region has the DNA TGTGCCAGCAGCGGGCACATGCAAGAGACCCAGTACTTC. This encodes CASSGHMQETQYF.